The entry that follows covers one T cell receptor (beta chain) sequence. Its antigen specificity is not known. No base quality values were provided; no much bigger clone lies one nucleotide off. The CDR3 has 14 amino acids, counting the end cysteine and phenylalanine. The only DNA kept is the CDR3, 42 bases in frame from the first base. Reading the germline V gene (reference sequence) gives CDR1 SGHNT and CDR2 YYREEE. V and J lose 0 bases and 1 base, and a span of 7 bases separates them. The sample comes from a study of Ad26.COV2.S vaccination and SARS-CoV-2 variants (dated by TCRdb to the early 2020s). Context from the whole study: Vaccine-arm donors came from COV1001, a multicentre, randomized, double-blind, placebo-controlled phase I-IIa trial of Ad26.COV2.S in healthy adults. A total of approximately 30 samples were included in the TCR-sequenced set, comprising roughly 20 Ad26.COV2.S vaccine recipients, 5 placebo recipients and 8 SARS-CoV-2 convalescent individuals. Ad26.COV2.S was administered intramuscularly at a dose of 5x10^10 or 1x10^11 viral particles, either as one shot or as two shots given 56 days apart. TCRbeta repertoire sequencing served as the tool for gauging how specific and how broad the SARS-CoV-2-reactive T cell receptors were following Ad26.COV2.S vaccination. Throughout the experiments and outcome assessment, investigators stayed blinded to trial group allocation. Trial participants were randomized into five groups of five: low-dose or high-dose Ad26.COV2.S given once or twice, or placebo on both occasions. What the work shows at the level of the full study, not this receptor alone: Substantial breadth of spike-specific CD8+ and CD4+ T cell responses was reported after vaccination. The authors noted that total T cell responses may have been underestimated by the TCR breadth and depth analyses. The study lacked the statistical power to compare responses across vaccine doses or regimens. Non-spike TCR breadth was comparable between vaccine and placebo recipients, consistent with the vaccine containing only spike. Higher spike-specific TCR breadth was observed in Ad26.COV2.S recipients than in placebo recipients (P = 0.0014).

Sample treatment or condition, as interpreted from the label and publication: around 19 received Ad26.COV2.S at low or high dose, single or two shots; 5 received placebo; per-sample allocation not given. For vaccine and placebo recipients, repertoires were sequenced using samples collected on day 63 after the first injection. Cohort 1b enrolled around 24 adults aged 18-55 years at a single site in Boston, USA, between 29 July and 7 August 2020. Ad26.COV2.S was a replication-incompetent adenovirus type 26 vector expressing a prefusion-stabilized SARS-CoV-2 spike protein from the original Wuhan strain. The immunoSEQ Assay was used to sequence TCRbeta CDR3 regions. After extraction, genomic DNA underwent amplification by bias-controlled multiplex PCR, followed by high-throughput sequencing. As for the authors' bioinformatics: To quantify the absolute abundance of each unique TCRbeta CDR3 region, sequences were collapsed and filtered. T cell fraction was estimated by normalizing TCRbeta template counts to usable DNA, with usable DNA measured through amplification of reference genes found in all nucleated cells. Repertoire TCRs were annotated as SARS-CoV-2-specific by exact matching of V gene, CDR3 amino acid sequence and J gene to a known reactive TCR set. The reference SARS-CoV-2 TCR set was obtained from MIRA and was filtered for enrichment in COVID-19-positive ImmuneCODE repertoires, whereby public or cross-reactive TCRs were removed. Using the MIRA antigens, annotated TCRs were further analysed by specific ORF or by position within an ORF. Breadth was defined as annotated unique rearrangements over total unique productive rearrangements; depth was the summed frequency of those rearrangements. Two-sided Wilcoxon rank-sum tests were applied when comparing TCR breadth between groups. TCRdb holds this immuneACCESS table with in-frame rearrangements only. Some clones are missing; in checked studies, unresolved V genes explain under half, and the rest has no known cause. V and J calls and clone size are as listed in that table; D and trimming were resolved from the DNA. The sample data list a few hundred thousand clones, and 75% to 95% of these were observed just once. About 12% of the sample lies in the top ten.

The rearrangement combines TRBV5-4 with TRBJ1-1, with the D gene call left open. The sample here was peripheral blood, taken in a trial of Ad26.COV2.S vaccine versus placebo. This receptor was identified in a person aged 18 to 59 who received the Ad26.COV2.S COVID-19 vaccine or a placebo. The DNA sequence reads TGTGCCAGCAGCTTGGTAGGATCGAACACTGAAGCTTTCTTT. Translated, it reads CASSLVGSNTEAFF.